A single sample gave rise to the 26 T cell receptor beta chains below, sequenced in a study of blood T cell repertoires in COVID-19. Clones were sequenced by immunoSEQ multiplex PCR, and TCRdb holds only the in-frame ones, with some missing. Of some 200,000 clones listed, roughly 87% are singletons. Input material: PBMCs or T cells enriched from blood (not recorded which). Receptor source: a woman aged 25-40 years who had recovered from COVID-19.

The V gene is TRBV5-1, the J gene TRBJ1-6; no firm D call. Germline V gene lookup returns CDR1 SGHRS and CDR2 YFSETQ. V lost 4 bases, J lost 0 bases, and 14 bases lay in between. The CDR3 runs to 17 residues. This CDR3 reads CASSPGVGSSYNSPLHF. The CDR3, as DNA: TGCGCCAGCAGCCCTGGCGTTGGGAGCTCCTATAATTCACCCCTCCACTTT.

This chain joins TRBV25-1 and TRBJ2-7, with 8 bases fitting TRBD2. V was pared by 1 base and J by 1 base, with 9 bases of the junction left unmatched. The germline gives CDR1 MGHDK, CDR2 SYGVNS. The CDR3 loop spans 17 amino acids. The DNA of the CDR3 is TGTGCCAGCAGTGAATCCATGGGACTAGGGCAATCCTACGAGCAGTACTTC. This gives the protein CASSESMGLGQSYEQYF.

The J gene is TRBJ1-4, the V gene TRBV10-3; TRBD1 is a possible D gene (5 bases). Germline assignment: CDR1 ENHRY and CDR2 SYGVKD. V lost 5 bases, J lost 7 bases, and 14 bases lay in between. This CDR3 contains 14 residues. CDR3 protein: CAISHQGTREKLFF. CDR3 coding DNA: TGTGCCATCAGTCACCAGGGTACTCGTGAAAAACTGTTTTTT.

The chain recombines TRBV11-2 with TRBJ1-1; D call uncertain. CDR1 SGHAT and CDR2 FQNNGV come from the germline V gene. This CDR3 spans 12 amino acids. V was trimmed by 11 bases and J by 2 bases, leaving 12 bases between them. Here the CDR3 DNA reads TGTGCCGCCCGGAGGCTAAACACTGAAGCTTTCTTT. Translated: CAARRLNTEAFF.

V usage is TRBV11-3 and J usage is TRBJ1-2; 9 nucleotides agree with TRBD1. In germline, CDR1 is SGHNT, CDR2 YENEEA. J lost 4 bases, V lost 1 base, and 10 bases had no gene match. The CDR3 is made up of 17 amino acids. CDR3 coding DNA: TGTGCCAGCAGCTTAGGGAGTTGGACAGGGGCTGCCTATGGCTACACCTTC. Amino acid sequence: CASSLGSWTGAAYGYTF.

CDR3 in DNA: TGTGCCACCAGCAGAGAGTCGGGAGTACTTACCGGGGAGCTGTTTTTT. This encodes CATSRESGVLTGELFF. The rearrangement uses TRBV15 and TRBJ2-2; D may be TRBD2 (6 bases). Germline V lookup: CDR1 LNHNV, CDR2 YYDKDF (reference sequence). Deletions cut 0 bases from V and 5 bases from J, with 13 bases between. This CDR3 is 16 amino acids long.

The chain recombines TRBV5-1 with TRBJ1-1, with unresolved D. The germline CDR1 and CDR2 sequences are SGHRS and YFSETQ. The CDR3 runs 15 residues. Trimming pared 4 bases from V and 0 bases from J, leaving 13 bases between. CDR3: CASSPPEEMNTEAFF. The CDR3 coding sequence is TGCGCCAGCAGCCCCCCGGAGGAGATGAACACTGAAGCTTTCTTT.

This clone occurred a few times. This chain connects TRBV5-6 to TRBJ2-5; unclear D gene. V was cut by 0 bases and J by 0 bases, with 12 bases left in between. Looked up from germline, CDR1 is SGHDT and CDR2 is YYEEEE. CDR3 length: 16 amino acids. The DNA of the CDR3 is TGTGCCAGCAGCTTGGGCCCACAGAGTTACCAAGAGACCCAGTACTTC. This gives the protein CASSLGPQSYQETQYF.

The chain recombines TRBV7-9 with TRBJ1-3; tentatively, D is TRBD1 (6 bases). CDR3 length: 19 amino acids. Trimming took 5 bases from V and 0 from J, leaving 23 bases between them. CDR1 and CDR2 from the germline V gene are SEHNR and FQNEAQ (reference sequence). The CDR3 sequence: CASSHRDTHTASSGNTIYF. In DNA form, the CDR3 reads TGTGCCAGCAGCCACCGGGACACCCACACCGCTAGCTCTGGAAACACCATATATTTT. Together with reference TRBV7-9 and TRBJ1-3, the CDR3 gives the full variable domain: DTGVSQNPRHKITKRGQNVTFRCDPISEHNRLYWYRQTLGQGPEFLTYFQNEAQLEKSRLLSDRFSAERPKGSFSTLEIQRTEQGDSAMYLCASSHRDTHTASSGNTIYFGEGSWLTVV.

The rearrangement links TRBV18 to TRBJ1-2, with 10 bases fitting TRBD1. V gave up 4 bases and J gave up 2 bases; unmatched junction bases: 10. The CDR3 spans 17 residues. CDR1 and CDR2 (germline): KGHSH, LQKENI. CDR3 amino acids: CASSLGTGDTGNYGYTF. In DNA, the CDR3 is TGTGCCAGCTCACTAGGGACAGGGGACACCGGCAACTATGGCTACACCTTC.

This clone was seen only once. This chain joins TRBV7-2 and TRBJ1-1; 7 positions agree with TRBD1. This CDR3 spans 14 amino acids. The germline CDR1 and CDR2 sequences are SGHTA and FQGNSA. V lost 5 bases and J lost 2; bases outside the gene matches: 5. The CDR3 protein is CASSLGTANTEAFF. CDR3 nucleotide sequence: TGTGCCAGCAGCCTCGGGACAGCTAACACTGAAGCTTTCTTT.

The table lists this clone with a count of one. The chain employs TRBV9 and TRBJ2-7; no firm D call. The CDR3 loop spans 13 amino acids. Trimming took 3 bases from V and 1 from J, leaving 8 bases between them. The V gene's germline CDR1 is SGDLS and CDR2 YYNGEE. CDR3 nucleotides: TGTGCCAGCAGCGCCGCCGGGTCCTACGAGCAGTACTTC. It codes for CASSAAGSYEQYF.

The V and J genes are TRBV12-3 or TRBV12-4 and TRBJ2-7, with unresolved D. The CDR3 has 11 residues. Trimming pared 5 bases from V and 1 base from J, leaving 3 bases between. CDR3 bases: TGTGCCAGCAGTCCGTCCTACGAGCAGTACTTC. Its translation: CASSPSYEQYF.

This clone occurred a few times. V is TRBV5-8 and J is TRBJ2-6; tentatively, D is TRBD2 (5 bases). The CDR3 is 17 amino acids. V gave up 3 bases and J gave up 0 bases, with 13 bases separating them. Per germline, CDR1 SGHTS and CDR2 YDEGEE. CDR3 loop: CASSSLLASSGANVLTF. For the CDR3, the DNA is TGTGCCAGCAGCTCTCTTTTAGCGAGCTCTGGGGCCAACGTCCTGACTTTC.

The chain links TRBV7-2 to TRBJ2-2; D unresolved. CDR3 length: 13 amino acids. Trimming removed 5 bases from V and 7 bases from J, with 11 bases in between. Germline values: CDR1 SGHTA, CDR2 FQGNSA. The chain's CDR3 is CASSPVWSGELFF. CDR3 coding DNA: TGTGCCAGCAGCCCCGTCTGGAGCGGGGAGCTGTTTTTT.

The chain recombines TRBV6-1 with TRBJ2-7; 7 bases align to TRBD1. With 5 bases clipped from V and 0 bases from J, the junction kept 4 bases outside the gene matches. The CDR3 runs 14 residues. Germline V CDR1 and CDR2: MNHNS, SASEGT. The CDR3 region is CASSWDSRSYEQYF. CDR3 bases: TGTGCCAGCAGTTGGGACAGTCGCTCCTACGAGCAGTACTTC.

This clone was detected a few times. The gene calls are TRBV7-2 and TRBJ1-6; possibly TRBD1 for D (6 bases). The CDR3 totals 14 residues. CDR1 and CDR2 from the germline V gene are SGHTA and FQGNSA. With 7 bases removed from V and 9 bases from J, the gap between germline ends came to 16 bases. The CDR3 DNA reads TGTGCCAGCACCTCCGTGCAGGGGAGTTCACCCCTCCACTTT. The encoded protein is CASTSVQGSSPLHF. Using reference TRBV7-2 and TRBJ1-6 for the parts outside the CDR3, the full variable domain is GAGVSQSPSNKVTEKGKDVELRCDPISGHTALYWYRQSLGQGLEFLIYFQGNSAPDKSGLPSDRFSAERTGGSVSTLTIQRTQQEDSAVYLCASTSVQGSSPLHFGNGTRLTVT.

The chain carries TRBV9 and TRBJ2-5, with 10 nucleotides matching TRBD1. The CDR3 length is 16 residues. The V and J ends lost 3 bases and 4 bases, in that order; junction bases with no gene match: 9. The germline V gene encodes CDR1 SGDLS and CDR2 YYNGEE. The CDR3 reads CASSARPTGGPETQYF. Here the CDR3 DNA reads TGTGCCAGCAGCGCCCGTCCGACAGGGGGCCCAGAGACCCAGTACTTC.

J is TRBJ2-1 and V is TRBV21-1; the listed D gene, TRBD2, was not tested against the DNA. TRBV21-1 is a recognized pseudogene. This CDR3 has 16 amino acids. CDR3 sequence reads: CASSKAGLAGYNEQFF. CDR3 in DNA: TGTGCCAGCAGCAAGGCGGGACTAGCGGGATACAATGAGCAGTTCTTC.

This clone was counted at least ten times. This chain uses TRBV19 with TRBJ1-2; D remains unclear. This CDR3 is 14 amino acids long. Germline V gene data show CDR1 as LNHDA and CDR2 as SQIVND (reference sequence). Trimming left V 4 bases short and J 0 bases short, with 9 bases between. The CDR3 DNA reads TGTGCCAGTAGTACCGTTGCGGCTAACTATGGCTACACCTTC. This translates into CASSTVAANYGYTF.

The chain joins TRBV30 to TRBJ1-2, with D perhaps TRBD1 (5 bases). Trimming stripped 1 base from V and 5 bases from J, with 14 bases between. Germline V lookup: CDR1 GTSNPN, CDR2 SVGIG (reference sequence). This CDR3 comprises 14 residues. The DNA for the CDR3 is TGTGCCTGGAGTGCGAGGGGCGGGAAATATGGCTACACCTTC. Translated: CAWSARGGKYGYTF.

The table lists this clone with a count of one. The rearrangement uses TRBV4-1 and TRBJ1-2, with D hard to call. The CDR3 is 14 residues long. From germline, CDR1 is MGHRA and CDR2 YSYEKL. Trimming shortened V by 0 bases and J by 4 bases, and 9 bases separated the two germline ends. CDR3 bases: TGCGCCAGCAGCCAAGATGTAGGGAGCTATGGCTACACCTTC. Its protein is CASSQDVGSYGYTF.

The chain has TRBV5-1 and TRBJ1-5; D uncertain. In germline, CDR1 is SGHRS, CDR2 YFSETQ. V gave up 5 bases and J gave up 7 bases, with 13 bases separating them. This CDR3 region has 13 residues. The CDR3 DNA follows: TGCGCCAGCAGTCCTACCGTCGAGCAGCCCCAGCATTTT. It codes for CASSPTVEQPQHF. The whole variable domain, filled in from reference TRBV5-1 and TRBJ1-5, reads KAGVTQTPRYLIKTRGQQVTLSCSPISGHRSVSWYQQTPGQGLQFLFEYFSETQRNKGNFPGRFSGRQFSNSRSEMNVSTLELGDSALYLCASSPTVEQPQHFGDGTRLSIL.

The CDR3 DNA follows: TGTGCCAGTACCCGGGACAGGGGGATCACTGAAGCTTTCTTT. As protein: CASTRDRGITEAFF. The V call is TRBV19, the J call TRBJ1-1, with 11 bases lining up with TRBD1. CDR3 length equals 14 residues. The J segment lost 4 bases and the V segment lost 7 bases, leaving 5 bases of the junction unmatched. Germline V gene lookup returns CDR1 LNHDA and CDR2 SQIVND (reference sequence).

CDR3 protein: CASSAGLPGGNSPLHF. Written as DNA, the CDR3 is TGTGCCAGCAGCGCGGGACTCCCCGGGGGTAATTCACCCCTCCACTTT. This chain links TRBV7-6 with TRBJ1-6; a weak D match, TRBD1 (5 bases). Trimming shortened V by 5 bases and J by 6 bases, and 17 bases separated the two germline ends. Germline loops: CDR1 SGHVS, CDR2 FNYEAQ. CDR3 length: 16 residues.

Turning to this clone: Other DNA sequences in the same sample also yield this CDR3. V usage is TRBV12-3 or TRBV12-4 and J usage is TRBJ1-2; the match to TRBD1 covers 8 bases. Trimming took 5 bases from V and 4 from J; bases not matched to a gene: 3. The CDR3 is 13 residues long. The CDR3 protein is CASSLGQGYGYTF. CDR3 coding DNA: TGTGCCAGCAGTCTCGGACAGGGCTATGGCTACACCTTC.